The 9 T cell receptor beta chains reported below all come from one sample, sequenced in a study of shared clonotypes between healthy human individuals. Profiling relied on immunoSEQ multiplex PCR, and the TCRdb table lists in-frame clones only, not all of them. The sample lists about 110,000 clones, roughly 70% occurring once. The sequencing input was memory CD8+ T cells sorted from blood. The subset: CD45RO+ cells pooled with CCR7-negative TemRA cells. These receptors came from a woman in her 30s in good health.

The chain employs TRBV7-6 and TRBJ2-7; no clear D gene. The CDR3 has 13 amino acids. Germline loops: CDR1 SGHVS, CDR2 FNYEAQ. Trimming cost V 1 base and J 6 bases, with 10 bases left between them. The CDR3 nucleotides read TGTGCCAGCAGCTTAGAGGCGGCGGCCGAGCAGTACTTC. Its protein is CASSLEAAAEQYF.

This chain links TRBV18 with TRBJ1-1; D is unresolved. Trimming left V 2 bases short and J 3 bases short, with 10 bases between. The V gene's germline CDR1 is KGHSH and CDR2 LQKENI. The CDR3 runs to 14 residues. CDR3 residues: CASSPIAGDTEAFF. CDR3 in DNA: TGTGCCAGCTCACCAATCGCGGGAGACACTGAAGCTTTCTTT.

This chain connects TRBV10-3 to TRBJ1-6; TRBD1 might be the D (5 bases). V was cut by 7 bases and J by 6 bases, with 13 bases left in between. The CDR3 runs 14 residues. Germline assignment: CDR1 ENHRY and CDR2 SYGVKD. CDR3 DNA: TGTGCCATCAATAGAGAGCAGGGTAATTCACCCCTCCACTTT. This encodes CAINREQGNSPLHF.

This clone has only a few counts. CDR3: CASSDPGDTDTQYF. The CDR3 DNA is TGTGCCAGCAGTGATCCGGGGGACACAGATACGCAGTATTTT. The J gene is TRBJ2-3, the V gene TRBV2, with D perhaps TRBD2 (6 bases). This CDR3 has 14 residues. The germline gives CDR1 SNHLY, CDR2 FYNNEI. Trimming cost V 3 bases and J 2 bases, with 9 bases left between them. Based on the CDR3 plus reference TRBV2 and TRBJ2-3, the full variable domain is EPEVTQTPSHQVTQMGQEVILRCVPISNHLYFYWYRQILGQKVEFLVSFYNNEISEKSEIFDDQFSVERPDGSNFTLKIRSTKLEDSAMYFCASSDPGDTDTQYFGPGTRLTVL.

V usage is TRBV30 and J usage is TRBJ2-1; tentative D call: TRBD2 (6 bases). V gave up 1 base and J gave up 5 bases, with 21 bases separating them. Germline V CDR1 and CDR2: GTSNPN, SVGIG (reference sequence). The CDR3 spans 17 residues. CDR3 DNA sequence: TGTGCCTGGAGTGCCTTTCCCACGGGGGACTGGAACAATGAGCAGTTCTTC. Translated, it gives CAWSAFPTGDWNNEQFF. Looking up the rest from reference TRBV30 and TRBJ2-1 gives the full variable domain: SQTIHQWPATLVQPVGSPLSLECTVEGTSNPNLYWYRQAAGRGLQLLFYSVGIGQISSEVPQNLSASRPQDRQFILSSKKLLLSDSGFYLCAWSAFPTGDWNNEQFFGPGTRLTVL.

In DNA, the CDR3 is TGTGCCAGCAGCACCCGTTGGACAGGAGATCAAGAGACCCAGTACTTC. It specifies CASSTRWTGDQETQYF. The rearrangement uses TRBV11-2 and TRBJ2-5; TRBD1 matches at 7 bases. With V trimmed by 5 bases and J by 2 bases, 11 bases remained unmatched. Germline values: CDR1 SGHAT, CDR2 FQNNGV. The CDR3 runs to 16 residues.

The chain joins TRBV28 to TRBJ1-3; D is uncertain. The CDR3 contains 12 residues. The germline V and J ends were trimmed by 4 bases and 3 bases, with 4 bases remaining between them. The germline CDR1 and CDR2 sequences are MDHEN and SYDVKM. Here the CDR3 reads CASSWSGNTIYF. The CDR3, as DNA: TGTGCCAGCAGTTGGAGTGGAAACACCATATATTTT.

The J gene is TRBJ2-7, the V gene TRBV27; 13 nucleotides agree with TRBD2. Germline V lookup: CDR1 MNHEY, CDR2 SMNVEV (reference sequence). The V and J ends lost 5 bases and 0 bases, in that order; junction bases with no gene match: 4. This CDR3 has 16 residues. CDR3 region: CASSRLAGGLSYEQYF. The CDR3 region has the DNA TGTGCCAGCAGTCGACTAGCGGGAGGCCTCTCCTACGAGCAGTACTTC.

Comments on this clone: This specimen includes other DNA sequences encoding the same CDR3. The chain couples TRBV6-5 to TRBJ2-1; TRBD2 matches at 11 bases. The J segment lost 8 bases and the V segment lost 6 bases, leaving 9 bases of the junction unmatched. Per germline, CDR1 MNHEY and CDR2 SVGAGI. This CDR3 is 15 amino acids long. The CDR3 nucleotides are TGTGCCAGCAGAGAATTAGCGGGAGGGATAGATGAGCAGTTCTTC. Encoded protein: CASRELAGGIDEQFF.